What follows is one T cell receptor (beta chain) and its context. The data are from a study of cytomegalovirus exposure and HLA in healthy donors. The PCR contained 60 Vbeta and 13 Jbeta primers. Profiled with immunoSEQ multiplex PCR; TCRdb holds only in-frame clones, not every one. This table has some 91,000 clones, roughly 80% appearing once. Specimen: PBMCs. This sequence originates from a woman aged 55-69 years in good health and CMV-seronegative.

DNA of the CDR3: TGTGCCAGTAGTATTGCCCCCTGGACAGCCGCGGGTAGCAATCAGCCCCAGCATTTT. As protein: CASSIAPWTAAGSNQPQHF. The chain is built from TRBV19 and TRBJ1-5, with D tentatively TRBD1 (6 bases). The germline CDR1 and CDR2 sequences are LNHDA and SQIVND (reference sequence). The V gene lost 3 bases and the J gene lost 0 bases, with 21 bases spanning the gap. This CDR3 comprises 19 residues.